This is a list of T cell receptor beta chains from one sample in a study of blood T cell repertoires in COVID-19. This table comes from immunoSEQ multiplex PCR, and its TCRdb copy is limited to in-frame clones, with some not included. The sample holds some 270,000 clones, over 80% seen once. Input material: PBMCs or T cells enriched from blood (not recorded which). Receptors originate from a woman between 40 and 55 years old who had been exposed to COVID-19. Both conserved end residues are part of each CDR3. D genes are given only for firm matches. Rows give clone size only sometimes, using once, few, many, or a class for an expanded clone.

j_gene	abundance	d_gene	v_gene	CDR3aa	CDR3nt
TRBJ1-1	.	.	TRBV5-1	CASSLSRQNTEAFF	TGTGCCAGCAGCTTGTCACGACAGAACACTGAAGCTTTCTTT
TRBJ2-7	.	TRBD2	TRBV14	CASSQDWTPGLGYTYEQYF	TGTGCCAGCAGCCAAGACTGGACACCGGGACTAGGGTATACCTACGAGCAGTACTTC
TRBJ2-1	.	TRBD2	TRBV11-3	CASSPGGNEQFF	TGTGCCAGCAGTCCCGGGGGGAATGAGCAGTTCTTC
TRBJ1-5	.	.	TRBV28	CASRRGWAGSNQPQHF	TGTGCCAGCCGCCGGGGTTGGGCGGGTAGCAATCAGCCCCAGCATTTT
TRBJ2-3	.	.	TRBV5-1	CASRPVGGGRADTQYF	TGTGCCAGCAGGCCGGTTGGGGGAGGTCGCGCAGATACGCAGTATTTT
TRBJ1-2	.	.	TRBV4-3	CASSQLAGKGYTF	TGCGCCAGCAGCCAACTTGCGGGGAAGGGCTACACCTTC
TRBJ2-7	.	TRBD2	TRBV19	CASSMAAGGTYEQYF	TGTGCCAGTAGTATGGCGGCGGGGGGGACCTACGAGCAGTACTTC
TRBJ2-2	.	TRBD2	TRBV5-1	CASSLAASGGATGELFF	TGCGCCAGCAGCTTGGCTGCTAGCGGGGGGGCGACCGGGGAGCTGTTTTTT
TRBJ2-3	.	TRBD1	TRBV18	CASSPGTGRVDTQYF	TGTGCCAGCTCGCCCGGGACAGGGAGGGTGGATACGCAGTATTTT
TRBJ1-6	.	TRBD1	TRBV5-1	CATQRDRDSPLHF	TGCGCCACCCAGCGGGACAGGGATTCACCCCTCCACTTT
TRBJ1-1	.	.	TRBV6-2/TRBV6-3	CASSYSMRGRWSPNTEAFF	TGTGCCAGCAGTTACTCGATGCGAGGTCGCTGGTCGCCGAACACTGAAGCTTTCTTT
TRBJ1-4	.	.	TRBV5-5	CASREGVYAEKLFF	TGTGCCAGCAGGGAAGGGGTCTACGCGGAAAAACTGTTTTTT
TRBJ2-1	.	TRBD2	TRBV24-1	CATSVDGRALNEQFF	TGTGCCACCAGTGTGGACGGGAGGGCGCTCAATGAGCAGTTCTTC
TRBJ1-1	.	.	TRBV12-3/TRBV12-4	CAGARAENTEAFF	TGTGCCGGCGCCAGGGCCGAGAACACTGAAGCTTTCTTT
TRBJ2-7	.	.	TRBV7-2	CASSLGRGTRPEQYF	TGTGCCAGCAGCTTAGGTCGCGGTACTAGGCCCGAGCAGTACTTC
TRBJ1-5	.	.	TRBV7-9	CASSQTRDGNQPQHF	TGTGCCAGCAGCCAGACTAGGGATGGCAATCAGCCCCAGCATTTT
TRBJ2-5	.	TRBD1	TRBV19	CASSKELTGTGEETQYF	TGTGCCAGTAGTAAGGAGCTGACCGGGACAGGGGAAGAGACCCAGTACTTC
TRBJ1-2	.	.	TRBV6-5	CASSYGVSFYGYTF	TGTGCCAGCAGTTACGGAGTCAGTTTCTATGGCTACACCTTC
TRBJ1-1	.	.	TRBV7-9	CASSLAGENTEAFF	TGTGCCAGCAGCTTAGCCGGAGAGAACACTGAAGCTTTCTTT
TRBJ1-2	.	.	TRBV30	CAWSVGQGGGLGYTF	TGTGCCTGGAGTGTAGGTCAGGGTGGGGGCCTCGGCTACACCTTC
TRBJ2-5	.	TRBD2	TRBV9	CASSVQRDLYQETQYF	TGTGCCAGCAGCGTGCAGCGGGACCTGTACCAAGAGACCCAGTACTTC
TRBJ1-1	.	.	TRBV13	CASTPPGGKSDRWTEAFF	TGTGCCAGCACACCTCCCGGAGGGAAAAGTGATCGATGGACTGAAGCTTTCTTT
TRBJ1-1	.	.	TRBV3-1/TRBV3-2	CASSQGPRGEAFF	TGTGCCAGCAGCCAGGGCCCCCGGGGTGAAGCTTTCTTT
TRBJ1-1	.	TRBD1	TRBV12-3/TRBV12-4	CASSQDRTEAFF	TGTGCCAGCAGCCAGGACAGGACTGAAGCTTTCTTT
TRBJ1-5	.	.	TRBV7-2	CASSLGGDQPQHF	TGTGCCAGCAGCTTAGGGGGGGATCAGCCCCAGCATTTT
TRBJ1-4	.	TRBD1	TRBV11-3	CASSSDRVGVNEKLFF	TGTGCCAGCAGCTCGGACAGGGTCGGGGTTAATGAAAAACTGTTTTTT
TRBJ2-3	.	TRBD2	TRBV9	CASSELAATDTQYF	TGTGCCAGCAGCGAACTAGCGGCCACAGATACGCAGTATTTT
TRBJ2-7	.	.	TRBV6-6	CASSYSRTTSYEQYF	TGTGCCAGCAGTTACTCCAGGACAACCTCCTACGAGCAGTACTTC
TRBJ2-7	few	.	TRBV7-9	CASSLLGGLYEQYF	TGTGCCAGCAGCTTACTGGGGGGTCTTTACGAGCAGTACTTC
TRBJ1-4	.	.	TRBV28	CASSPPGGNEKLFF	TGTGCCAGCAGTCCCCCGGGAGGAAATGAAAAACTGTTTTTT
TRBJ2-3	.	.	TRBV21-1	CASSLKVDRHSTDTQYF	TGTGCCAGCAGCCTAAAGGTGGACAGGCATAGCACAGATACGCAGTATTTT
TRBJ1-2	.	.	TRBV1	CTSSQGVRAGGEVGGYTF	TGCACCAGCAGCCAAGGGGTGAGGGCAGGGGGCGAGGTGGGCGGCTACACCTTC
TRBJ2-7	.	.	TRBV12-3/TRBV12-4	CASSSGAYEQYF	TGTGCCAGCAGTTCCGGGGCCTACGAGCAGTACTTC
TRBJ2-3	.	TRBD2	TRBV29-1	CSVTGLAGADTQYF	TGCAGCGTTACGGGACTAGCGGGAGCAGATACGCAGTATTTT
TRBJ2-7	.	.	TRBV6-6	CASTPEVAYEQYF	TGTGCCAGCACCCCCGAGGTCGCCTACGAGCAGTACTTC
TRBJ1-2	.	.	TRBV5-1	CASRPLGATPSVPVYGYTF	.
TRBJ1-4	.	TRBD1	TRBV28	CASSLRPRDRLNEKLFF	TGTGCCAGCAGCCTTAGGCCCCGGGACAGGCTTAATGAAAAACTGTTTTTT
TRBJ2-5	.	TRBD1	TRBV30	CAWSVGTGGTETQYF	TGTGCCTGGAGTGTTGGGACAGGGGGCACGGAGACCCAGTACTTC
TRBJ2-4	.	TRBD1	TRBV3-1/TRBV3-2	CASSQDDRAYIQYF	TGTGCCAGCAGCCAAGATGACAGGGCATACATTCAGTACTTC
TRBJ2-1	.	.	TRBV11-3	CASSPGFRGPYNEQFF	TGTGCCAGCAGCCCAGGGTTTCGTGGTCCCTACAATGAGCAGTTCTTC
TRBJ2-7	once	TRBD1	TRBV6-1	CASSDDRGAYEQYF	TGTGCCAGCAGTGATGACAGGGGGGCCTACGAGCAGTACTTC
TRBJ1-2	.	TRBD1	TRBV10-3	CAISESTGTGYTF	TGTGCCATCAGTGAGTCGACAGGGACAGGCTACACCTTC
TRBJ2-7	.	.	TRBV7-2	CASSVTRQAHYEQYF	TGTGCCAGCAGCGTAACCCGACAGGCTCACTACGAGCAGTACTTC
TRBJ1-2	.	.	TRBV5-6	CASSLELDSYGYTF	TGTGCCAGCAGCTTGGAACTGGACAGCTATGGCTACACCTTC
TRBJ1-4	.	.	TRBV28	CASSLYRVANEKLFF	TGTGCCAGCAGTTTATACAGGGTTGCCAATGAAAAACTGTTTTTT
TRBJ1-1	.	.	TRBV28	CASSQRLSTEAFF	TGTGCCAGCAGTCAAAGACTGAGCACTGAAGCTTTCTTT
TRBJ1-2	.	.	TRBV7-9	CASSLVTSLYGYTF	TGTGCCAGCAGCTTAGTCACGAGCCTCTATGGCTACACCTTC
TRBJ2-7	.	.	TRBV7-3	CASSLGGRGAAYEQYF	TGTGCCAGCAGCTTAGGTGGTCGGGGGGCCGCCTACGAGCAGTACTTC
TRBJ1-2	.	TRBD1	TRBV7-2	CASSPEWQGGGYTF	TGTGCCAGCAGTCCAGAGTGGCAGGGGGGTGGCTACACCTTC
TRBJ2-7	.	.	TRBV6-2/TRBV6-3	CASSYGRGEQYF	TGTGCCAGCAGTTACGGCAGGGGCGAGCAGTACTTC
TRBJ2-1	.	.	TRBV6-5	CASSYLGGPRGNEQFF	TGTGCCAGCAGTTACTTGGGAGGACCACGGGGCAATGAGCAGTTCTTC
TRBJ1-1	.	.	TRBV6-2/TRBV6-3	CASSYTYLRNTEAFF	TGTGCCAGCAGTTACACGTATCTACGGAACACTGAAGCTTTCTTT
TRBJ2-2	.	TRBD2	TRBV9	CASSVSVAGGAGELFF	TGTGCCAGCAGCGTATCGGTAGCGGGGGGCGCCGGGGAGCTGTTTTTT